The sequence of this T cell receptor beta chain was determined in a study of shared clonotypes between healthy human individuals. Study outcomes and limitations: The researchers took only blood, and tissue repertoires probably look different.

The table came from immunoSEQ multiplex PCR; TCRdb's copy has only in-frame clones and leaves some out. The sample has 2 million to 2.5 million clones; about 92% are singletons. In germline, CDR1 is MRHNA, CDR2 SNTAGT. This CDR3 spans 12 amino acids. V lost 3 bases, J lost 8 bases, and 7 bases lay in between. Concerning this clone itself: Antigen specificity is unknown.

Material for sequencing was naive CD4+ T cells from PBMCs. The sample's subset: CD45RA+ positively selected. This chain connects TRBV6-4 to TRBJ2-2, with no clear D. This sequence originates from a man between 18 and 35 years old in good health. Some clones in this sample may be carry-over from other donors' samples. Here the CDR3 DNA reads TGTGCCAGCAGTGATGGGCGTGGGGAGCTGTTTTTT. Protein: CASSDGRGELFF.